This entry features one T cell receptor beta chain sequence. The data belong to a study of T cell responses to AZD1222 COVID-19 vaccine. Clones were read by immunoSEQ multiplex PCR, and TCRdb kept only the in-frame ones, dropping some. Found here are more than 95,000 clones, more than 70% of them singletons; the top ten hold 3.5% to 4%. Germline V gene lookup returns CDR1 MDHEN and CDR2 SYDVKM. The CDR3 totals 13 residues. Trimming took 5 bases from V and 3 from J, leaving 9 bases between them. The specimen comprised peripheral blood, sampled 28 days after the second AZD1222 dose. The gene calls are TRBV28 and TRBJ2-3; D possibly corresponds to TRBD2 (5 bases). The TCR was taken from an adult who received the AZD1222 COVID-19 vaccine. The CDR3 protein is CASSTRGTDTQYF. CDR3 coding DNA: TGTGCCAGCAGTACCCGAGGGACAGATACGCAGTATTTT.